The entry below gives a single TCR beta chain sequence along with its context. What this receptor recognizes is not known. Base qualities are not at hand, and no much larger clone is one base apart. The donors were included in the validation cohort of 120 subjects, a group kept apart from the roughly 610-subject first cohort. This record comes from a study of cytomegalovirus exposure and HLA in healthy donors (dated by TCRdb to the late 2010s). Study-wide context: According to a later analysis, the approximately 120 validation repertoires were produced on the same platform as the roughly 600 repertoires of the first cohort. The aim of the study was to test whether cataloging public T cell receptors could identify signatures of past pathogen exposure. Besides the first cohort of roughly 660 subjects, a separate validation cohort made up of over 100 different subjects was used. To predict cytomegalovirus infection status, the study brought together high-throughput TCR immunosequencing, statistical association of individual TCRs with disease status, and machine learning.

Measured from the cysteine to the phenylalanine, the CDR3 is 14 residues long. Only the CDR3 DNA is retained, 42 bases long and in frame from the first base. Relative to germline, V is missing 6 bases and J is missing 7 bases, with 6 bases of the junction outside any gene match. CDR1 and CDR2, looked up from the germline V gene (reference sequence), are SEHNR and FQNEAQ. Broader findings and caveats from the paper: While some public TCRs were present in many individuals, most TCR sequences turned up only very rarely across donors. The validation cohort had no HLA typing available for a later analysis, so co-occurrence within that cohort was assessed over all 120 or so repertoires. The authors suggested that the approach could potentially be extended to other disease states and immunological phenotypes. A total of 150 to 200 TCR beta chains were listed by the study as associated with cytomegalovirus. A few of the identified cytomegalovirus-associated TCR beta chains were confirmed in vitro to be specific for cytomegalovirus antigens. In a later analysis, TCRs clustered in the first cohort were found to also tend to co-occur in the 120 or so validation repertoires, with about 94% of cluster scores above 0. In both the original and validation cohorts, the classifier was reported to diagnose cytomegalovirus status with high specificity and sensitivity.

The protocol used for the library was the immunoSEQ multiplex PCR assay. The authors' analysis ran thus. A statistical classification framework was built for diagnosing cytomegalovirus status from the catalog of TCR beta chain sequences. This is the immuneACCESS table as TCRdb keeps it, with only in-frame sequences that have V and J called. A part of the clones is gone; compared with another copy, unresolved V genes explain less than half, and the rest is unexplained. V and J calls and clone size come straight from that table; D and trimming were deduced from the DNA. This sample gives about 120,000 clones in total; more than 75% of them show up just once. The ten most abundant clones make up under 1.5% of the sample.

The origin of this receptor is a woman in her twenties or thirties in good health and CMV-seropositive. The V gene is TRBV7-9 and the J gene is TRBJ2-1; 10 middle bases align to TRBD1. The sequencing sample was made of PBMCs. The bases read TGTGCCAGCAGTCGACAGGGGGCAAGGAATGAGCAGTTCTTC. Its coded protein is CASSRQGARNEQFF.